The 22 T cell receptor beta chains below come from one sample, sequenced in a study of T-cell reconstitution after alpha-beta-depleted transplantation in children. Unique molecular identifiers were incorporated when the TCRbeta library was constructed. Via MiXCR, TCRdb re-called the PCR reads, giving one row per CDR3 protein. The sample shows some 590,000 distinct CDR3 sequences, roughly a tenth of them seen only once. The sample in question was PBMCs from the stem cell graft donor, obtained from the stem cell graft. The source is a human donor who donated a stem cell graft to a child with acute myeloid leukemia.

The rearrangement uses TRBV20-1 and TRBJ2-3; D might be TRBD2 (5 bases). Germline V gene lookup returns CDR1 DFQATT and CDR2 SNEGSKA (reference sequence). CDR3 length: 16 residues. V was cut by 2 bases and J by 1 base, with 16 bases left in between. The CDR3 coding sequence is TGCAGTGCTAGATCTGTTAGCGAGAGGGGCACAGATACGCAGTATTTT. Its protein product is CSARSVSERGTDTQYF.

This clonotype occurred many times. J is TRBJ2-1 and V is TRBV20-1, with 9 bases lining up with TRBD2. Looked up from germline, CDR1 is DFQATT and CDR2 is SNEGSKA (reference sequence). V shed 8 bases and J 4 bases; nucleotides not matched to a gene: 6. The CDR3 is 13 residues long. The CDR3 reads CSTSGRKYNEQFF. As DNA, the CDR3 is TGCAGTACAAGCGGGAGGAAGTACAATGAGCAGTTCTTC.

J is TRBJ2-2 and V is TRBV18; D uncertain. Germline CDR1 reads KGHSH; CDR2 reads LQKENI. CDR3 length: 15 residues. The germline V and J ends were trimmed by 1 base and 1 base, with 7 bases remaining between them. Here the CDR3 DNA reads TGTGCCAGCTCACCACGATTGGAGAACACCGGGGAGCTGTTTTTT. This sequence encodes CASSPRLENTGELFF.

CDR3 in DNA: TGTGCCTGGAGTTTGGAGGTGATCTCTGGGGCCAACGTCCTGACTTTC. Its translation is CAWSLEVISGANVLTF. This chain joins TRBV30 and TRBJ2-6; maybe TRBD2 (5 bases). With 2 bases removed from V and 0 bases from J, the gap between germline ends came to 11 bases. This CDR3 is 16 amino acids long. The germline V gene has CDR1 GTSNPN and CDR2 SVGIG (reference sequence). Complete variable domain (other parts from reference TRBV30 and TRBJ2-6): SQTIHQWPATLVQPVGSPLSLECTVEGTSNPNLYWYRQAAGRGLQLLFYSVGIGQISSEVPQNLSASRPQDRQFILSSKKLLLSDSGFYLCAWSLEVISGANVLTFGAGSRLTVL.

This clonotype occurred a few times. This rearrangement joins TRBV12-5 to TRBJ2-1; 9 bases map to TRBD2. The trim removed 1 base at V and 4 bases at J, leaving 5 bases unmatched. The CDR3 extends over 16 amino acids. In germline, CDR1 is LGHNT, CDR2 FRNRAP. The CDR3 reads CASGLGLAGTYNEQFF. The CDR3 nucleotides read TGTGCTAGTGGTTTGGGGCTAGCGGGGACATACAATGAGCAGTTCTTC.

This clonotype has more than one count but fewer than ten. V is TRBV7-9 and J is TRBJ2-7, with 9 bases fitting TRBD2. This CDR3 comprises 15 residues. Germline V gene data show CDR1 as SEHNR and CDR2 as FQNEAQ (reference sequence). The ends lost 5 bases at V and 0 bases at J; junction bases unmatched: 5. CDR3 bases: TGTGCCAGCAGCCCAAGCGGGAGGCCCTCCTACGAGCAGTACTTC. This gives the protein CASSPSGRPSYEQYF.

The V gene is TRBV28, the J gene TRBJ2-7; tentative D call: TRBD1 (6 bases). This CDR3 has 15 amino acids. With 5 bases removed from V and 1 base from J, the gap between germline ends came to 15 bases. Germline CDR1 reads MDHEN; CDR2 reads SYDVKM. The CDR3 region is CASSPGTQGSYEQYF. In nucleotides, the CDR3 is TGTGCCAGCAGTCCCGGGACCCAGGGGTCCTACGAGCAGTACTTC.

The chain recombines TRBV12-3 or TRBV12-4 with TRBJ1-1, with D uncertain. The CDR3 totals 16 residues. Trimming cost V 5 bases and J 0 bases, with 16 bases left between them. The CDR3 sequence is CASSIYSGPMNTEAFF. DNA of the CDR3: TGTGCCAGCAGTATTTACAGCGGCCCAATGAACACTGAAGCTTTCTTT.

This clonotype was seen only a few times. The chain joins TRBV6-5 to TRBJ2-3, with 7 bases matching TRBD2. Looked up from germline, CDR1 is MNHEY and CDR2 is SVGAGI. CDR3 length: 17 residues. Trimming removed 4 bases from V and 1 base from J; junction bases left unmatched: 11. DNA for the CDR3: TGTGCCAGCAGTTGGGGAATGGGGAGGGGTCGCACAGATACGCAGTATTTT. This codes for CASSWGMGRGRTDTQYF.

This clonotype has more than one count but fewer than ten. The chain recombines TRBV30 with TRBJ2-6; D gene uncertain. V gave up 4 bases and J gave up 2 bases, with 9 bases separating them. From germline, CDR1 is GTSNPN and CDR2 SVGIG (reference sequence). The CDR3 sequence is 14 residues long. Here the CDR3 reads CAWKWAPGANVLTF. The CDR3 nucleotides read TGTGCCTGGAAATGGGCCCCTGGGGCCAACGTCCTGACTTTC.

V is TRBV28 and J is TRBJ1-4; TRBD1 might be the D (6 bases). Deletions cut 6 bases from V and 11 bases from J, with 16 bases between. The CDR3 extends over 13 amino acids. In germline, CDR1 is MDHEN, CDR2 SYDVKM. CDR3 protein: CASRSGGGPKLFF. The CDR3 bases are TGTGCCAGCAGATCCGGGGGCGGGCCTAAACTGTTTTTT.

This clonotype showed up just a few times. The rearrangement joins TRBV7-3 to TRBJ1-1; 8 bases are a match to TRBD1. Germline lookup yields CDR1 SGHTA and CDR2 FQGTGA. The J segment lost 5 bases and the V segment lost 5 bases, leaving 13 bases of the junction unmatched. The CDR3 runs to 16 residues. The CDR3: CASSALDRELGTEAFF. In DNA, the CDR3 is TGTGCCAGCAGCGCGCTGGACAGGGAGTTGGGAACTGAAGCTTTCTTT.

This chain joins TRBV7-3 and TRBJ2-7; perhaps TRBD1 as D (8 bases). Germline-derived CDR1 and CDR2 are SGHTA and FQGTGA. This CDR3 has 14 residues. Deletions cut 5 bases from V and 5 bases from J, with 16 bases between. The CDR3 nucleotides read TGTGCCAGCAGCCCGAGGACAGGGAGGGACGAGCAGTACTTC. Its translation: CASSPRTGRDEQYF.

This clonotype occurred many times. The gene calls are TRBV24-1 and TRBJ1-3; D is uncertain. V lost 4 bases and J lost 5, with 17 bases in between. The CDR3 runs 16 residues. CDR1 is KGHDR, CDR2 SFDVKD, per germline. The CDR3, as DNA: TGTGCCACCAGTGACGGCGGGGAGAGAATGAGAAACACCATATATTTT. Its translation is CATSDGGERMRNTIYF.

This clonotype came up many times. The chain is built from TRBV27 and TRBJ2-1, with a tentative D call TRBD1 (5 bases). V lost 6 bases, J lost 5 bases, and 11 bases lay in between. CDR1 and CDR2 from the germline V gene are MNHEY and SMNVEV (reference sequence). This CDR3 region has 13 residues. This CDR3 is CASSDPRDNEQFF. The CDR3 nucleotides are TGTGCCAGCAGCGACCCCAGGGACAATGAGCAGTTCTTC.

This clonotype was seen at least ten times. The chain employs TRBV4-3 and TRBJ2-7; 7 nucleotides line up with TRBD2. The CDR3 totals 16 residues. The V and J ends lost 4 bases and 0 bases, in that order; junction bases with no gene match: 9. Germline V CDR1 and CDR2: LGHNA, YSLEER. The CDR3 DNA is TGCGCCAGCAGCCCCTATTCGACTAGCAGCTCCTACGAGCAGTACTTC. This translates into CASSPYSTSSSYEQYF.

The chain employs TRBV6-2 or TRBV6-3 and TRBJ2-7; the match to TRBD1 covers 7 bases. This CDR3 has 14 residues. V was clipped by 4 bases and J by 6 bases; unmatched bases: 9. CDR1 is MNHEY and CDR2 is SVGEGT in the germline V gene. As DNA, the CDR3 is TGTGCCAGCAGTTTAGACAGGGATCTTCGCGAGCAGTACTTC. Its protein is CASSLDRDLREQYF.

This rearrangement joins TRBV6-2 or TRBV6-3 to TRBJ2-2, with D possibly TRBD2 on 5 matching bases. Trimming removed 7 bases at V and 4 bases at J, with 10 bases between. Germline loops: CDR1 MNHEY, CDR2 SVGEGT. CDR3 length: 13 residues. Written as DNA, the CDR3 is TGTGCCAGCACCGGGAAGGGCACCGGGGAGCTGTTTTTT. Amino acid sequence: CASTGKGTGELFF.

V gene TRBV28 combines with J gene TRBJ2-5; no clear D gene. Germline V gives CDR1 MDHEN, CDR2 SYDVKM. Deletions cut 6 bases from V and 7 bases from J, with 18 bases between. CDR3 length: 14 residues. CDR3 region: CASSLHGRDGTQYF. DNA for the CDR3: TGTGCCAGCAGCCTCCATGGGCGCGACGGGACCCAGTACTTC. Combining the CDR3 with reference TRBV28 and TRBJ2-5 gives the whole variable domain DVKVTQSSRYLVKRTGEKVFLECVQDMDHENMFWYRQDPGLGLRLIYFSYDVKMKEKGDIPEGYSVSREKKERFSLILESASTNQTSMYLCASSLHGRDGTQYFGPGTRLLVL.

The J gene is TRBJ1-6, the V gene TRBV12-3 or TRBV12-4, with D perhaps matching TRBD1 (5 bases). V was shortened by 1 base and J by 10 bases, with 11 bases between the two germline ends. This CDR3 is built from 14 residues. The CDR3 DNA follows: TGTGCCAGCAGTTTAGTAGGGGTCAACTCACCCCTCCACTTT. Amino acid sequence: CASSLVGVNSPLHF.

There are a few counts of this clonotype. The chain carries TRBV20-1 and TRBJ2-2, with no clear D. Germline CDR1 is DFQATT and CDR2 is SNEGSKA (reference sequence). Trimming removed 6 bases at V and 0 bases at J, with 11 bases between. This CDR3 spans 14 amino acids. CDR3 coding DNA: TGCAGTGCCCCCGAGCCTCCGAACACCGGGGAGCTGTTTTTT. Translation: CSAPEPPNTGELFF.

The chain recombines TRBV3-1 with TRBJ2-7; 7 nucleotides line up with TRBD1. This CDR3 contains 14 residues. Germline V gene data show CDR1 as LGHDT and CDR2 as YNNKEL (reference sequence). V trimming: 1 base; J trimming: 2 bases; junction bases outside the gene matches: 2. The CDR3 DNA is TGTGCCAGCAGCCAAGGGGACAGACCCTACGAGCAGTACTTC. Its translation: CASSQGDRPYEQYF.